This is a list of T cell receptor beta chains from one sample in a study of blood T cells in healthy people across ages. TCRdb processed the 5' RACE reads anew with MiXCR; each CDR3 protein has one entry. The sample consists of 600,000 to 800,000 distinct CDR3 sequences, 21% of them appearing once. The material sequenced was blood. Source of these receptors: a man in his 70s in good health. CDR3s include the opening cysteine and the closing phenylalanine or tryptophan. A D gene is named only where the DNA matches it firmly. The size entry is marked missing in some rows and otherwise reads once, few, many or a size class.

v_call: TRBV6-2/TRBV6-3; d_call: TRBD1; clone_size: few; j_call: TRBJ2-7; cdr3_aa: CASRTDRADAYEQYF; cdr3_nt: TGTGCCAGCAGGACGGACAGGGCTGACGCCTACGAGCAGTACTTC
v_call: TRBV6-5; d_call: TRBD2; clone_size: few; j_call: TRBJ2-1; cdr3_aa: CASSRRTSGTNEQFF; cdr3_nt: TGTGCCAGCAGCCGACGGACTAGCGGGACCAATGAGCAGTTCTTC
v_call: TRBV6-6; d_call: NA; clone_size: NA; j_call: TRBJ2-7; cdr3_aa: CASSYSPASYEQYF; cdr3_nt: TGTGCCAGCAGTTACTCGCCAGCTAGCTACGAGCAGTACTTC
v_call: TRBV5-1; d_call: TRBD2; clone_size: many; j_call: TRBJ2-1; cdr3_aa: CASSLTSGPSSYNEQFF; cdr3_nt: TGCGCCAGCAGCTTGACTAGCGGGCCTAGCTCCTACAATGAGCAGTTCTTC
v_call: TRBV20-1; d_call: NA; clone_size: few; j_call: TRBJ2-7; cdr3_aa: CSARDGRGYEQYF; cdr3_nt: TGCAGTGCTAGGGACGGCAGGGGATACGAGCAGTACTTC
v_call: TRBV18; d_call: TRBD2; clone_size: few; j_call: TRBJ2-3; cdr3_aa: CASRSGSGTDTQYF; cdr3_nt: TGTGCCAGCCGTAGCGGGAGCGGCACAGATACGCAGTATTTT
v_call: TRBV2; d_call: TRBD2; clone_size: NA; j_call: TRBJ2-2; cdr3_aa: CATGALAGPNTGELFF; cdr3_nt: TGTGCCACGGGGGCATTAGCGGGGCCGAACACCGGGGAGCTGTTTTTT
v_call: TRBV6-1; d_call: NA; clone_size: NA; j_call: TRBJ2-1; cdr3_aa: CASSETWAGYNEQFF; cdr3_nt: TGTGCCAGCAGTGAGACCTGGGCGGGGTACAATGAGCAGTTCTTC
v_call: TRBV7-3; d_call: TRBD2; clone_size: NA; j_call: TRBJ2-3; cdr3_aa: CASSFGGRRTDTQYF; cdr3_nt: TGTGCCAGCAGCTTTGGCGGGAGACGGACAGATACGCAGTATTTT
v_call: TRBV20-1; d_call: TRBD2; clone_size: NA; j_call: TRBJ2-3; cdr3_aa: CSATLAGGGDTQYF; cdr3_nt: TGCAGTGCCACACTAGCGGGAGGGGGAGATACGCAGTATTTT
v_call: TRBV7-2; d_call: TRBD1; clone_size: NA; j_call: TRBJ2-2; cdr3_aa: CASSLGQVPWELFF; cdr3_nt: TGTGCCAGCAGCCTGGGACAGGTCCCCTGGGAGCTGTTTTTT
v_call: TRBV11-2; d_call: NA; clone_size: few; j_call: TRBJ1-2; cdr3_aa: CASSPASQGYSGYTF; cdr3_nt: TGTGCCAGCAGCCCAGCGTCCCAGGGTTACTCTGGCTACACCTTC
v_call: TRBV4-3; d_call: TRBD2; clone_size: NA; j_call: TRBJ2-1; cdr3_aa: CASSQDLLAGSVKQFF; cdr3_nt: TGCGCCAGCAGCCAAGATCTTCTAGCGGGATCGGTTAAGCAGTTCTTC
v_call: TRBV28; d_call: TRBD2; clone_size: NA; j_call: TRBJ2-3; cdr3_aa: CASSFPGRASGRDAQYF; cdr3_nt: TGTGCCAGCAGTTTCCCCGGAAGGGCTAGCGGTCGAGATGCGCAGTATTTT
v_call: TRBV20-1; d_call: TRBD1; clone_size: NA; j_call: TRBJ1-6; cdr3_aa: CSARTGSSYNSPFHF; cdr3_nt: TGCAGTGCTAGGACAGGGAGCTCCTATAATTCACCCTTCCACTTT
v_call: TRBV27; d_call: TRBD1; clone_size: few; j_call: TRBJ1-1; cdr3_aa: CASSFKAGGLTEAFF; cdr3_nt: TGTGCCAGCAGTTTCAAGGCAGGGGGCCTCACTGAAGCTTTCTTT
v_call: TRBV28; d_call: TRBD1; clone_size: many; j_call: TRBJ2-5; cdr3_aa: CASSRDRGFQETQYF; cdr3_nt: TGTGCCAGCAGCCGGGACAGGGGGTTCCAAGAGACCCAGTACTTC
v_call: TRBV20-1; d_call: NA; clone_size: NA; j_call: TRBJ1-5; cdr3_aa: CSASLGGLNQPQHF; cdr3_nt: TGCAGTGCTAGCTTAGGGGGGCTAAATCAGCCCCAGCATTTT
v_call: TRBV12-3/TRBV12-4; d_call: NA; clone_size: many; j_call: TRBJ2-2; cdr3_aa: CASREGNTGELFF; cdr3_nt: TGTGCCAGCAGAGAGGGAAACACCGGGGAGCTGTTTTTT
v_call: TRBV20-1; d_call: NA; clone_size: few; j_call: TRBJ2-7; cdr3_aa: CSARDWGVEEQYF; cdr3_nt: TGCAGTGCTAGAGATTGGGGGGTTGAAGAGCAGTACTTC
v_call: TRBV7-9; d_call: TRBD1; clone_size: NA; j_call: TRBJ1-2; cdr3_aa: CASSFDRGPYGYTF; cdr3_nt: TGTGCCAGCAGCTTCGACAGGGGACCCTATGGCTACACCTTC
v_call: TRBV24-1; d_call: TRBD2; clone_size: NA; j_call: TRBJ2-7; cdr3_aa: CATSDGGLAGSYEQYF; cdr3_nt: TGTGCCACCAGTGATGGAGGACTAGCGGGATCGTACGAGCAGTACTTC
v_call: TRBV10-3; d_call: TRBD1; clone_size: NA; j_call: TRBJ2-7; cdr3_aa: CAISDTRDRGYEQYF; cdr3_nt: TGTGCCATCAGTGACACTCGGGACAGGGGCTACGAGCAGTACTTC
v_call: TRBV7-6; d_call: TRBD2; clone_size: NA; j_call: TRBJ2-7; cdr3_aa: CAGSLSGTSSYEQYF; cdr3_nt: TGTGCCGGCAGCTTGAGCGGGACGAGCTCCTACGAGCAGTACTTC
v_call: TRBV6-1; d_call: TRBD2; clone_size: many; j_call: TRBJ2-5; cdr3_aa: CASSEFASGTETQYF; cdr3_nt: TGTGCCAGCAGTGAATTCGCTAGCGGGACGGAGACCCAGTACTTC
v_call: TRBV6-1; d_call: NA; clone_size: few; j_call: TRBJ2-6; cdr3_aa: CASILNSANVLTF; cdr3_nt: TGTGCCAGCATCCTGAATTCGGCCAACGTCCTGACTTTC
v_call: TRBV24-1; d_call: TRBD1; clone_size: few; j_call: TRBJ2-1; cdr3_aa: CAASDPGQINEQFF; cdr3_nt: TGTGCCGCCAGTGACCCGGGACAGATTAATGAGCAGTTCTTC
v_call: TRBV15; d_call: NA; clone_size: many; j_call: TRBJ2-3; cdr3_aa: CATSRDWPPFPADTQYF; cdr3_nt: TGTGCCACCAGCAGAGATTGGCCCCCCTTTCCCGCAGATACGCAGTATTTT
v_call: TRBV24-1; d_call: TRBD2; clone_size: few; j_call: TRBJ2-2; cdr3_aa: CATTEGTRNTGELFF; cdr3_nt: TGTGCCACCACGGAGGGGACTAGGAACACCGGGGAGCTGTTTTTT
v_call: TRBV29-1; d_call: TRBD1; clone_size: NA; j_call: TRBJ1-4; cdr3_aa: CSVCGPGQNGKLFF; cdr3_nt: TGCAGCGTCTGCGGCCCGGGACAGAATGGAAAACTGTTTTTT
v_call: TRBV7-9; d_call: TRBD2; clone_size: few; j_call: TRBJ2-5; cdr3_aa: CASSTSGKETQYF; cdr3_nt: TGTGCCAGCAGCACAAGCGGGAAAGAGACCCAGTACTTC
v_call: TRBV7-9; d_call: NA; clone_size: few; j_call: TRBJ1-2; cdr3_aa: CASSLRPYGYTF; cdr3_nt: TGTGCCAGCAGCTTACGGCCCTATGGCTACACCTTC
v_call: TRBV6-6; d_call: NA; clone_size: few; j_call: TRBJ1-4; cdr3_aa: CASSYGNGEKLFF; cdr3_nt: TGTGCCAGCAGTTACGGTAACGGTGAAAAACTGTTTTTT
v_call: TRBV28; d_call: TRBD2; clone_size: few; j_call: TRBJ2-5; cdr3_aa: CASSLSSGRWGYQETQYF; cdr3_nt: TGTGCCAGCAGTTTGAGTAGCGGGAGATGGGGGTACCAAGAGACCCAGTACTTC
v_call: TRBV20-1; d_call: NA; clone_size: few; j_call: TRBJ1-3; cdr3_aa: CSARDGRTGNTIYF; cdr3_nt: TGCAGTGCTAGAGATGGGAGGACTGGAAACACCATATATTTT
v_call: TRBV7-2; d_call: NA; clone_size: few; j_call: TRBJ2-5; cdr3_aa: CASSSNTRGMLATQYF; cdr3_nt: TGTGCCAGCAGCTCGAACACTAGGGGCATGCTGGCGACCCAGTACTTC
v_call: TRBV14; d_call: NA; clone_size: few; j_call: TRBJ2-5; cdr3_aa: CASSQEVGFQETQYF; cdr3_nt: TGTGCCAGCAGCCAAGAAGTGGGATTCCAAGAGACCCAGTACTTC
v_call: TRBV3-1; d_call: NA; clone_size: many; j_call: TRBJ2-4; cdr3_aa: CASSRAGYGKNIQYF; cdr3_nt: TGTGCCAGCAGCCGGGCGGGGTATGGCAAAAACATTCAGTACTTC
v_call: TRBV5-5; d_call: NA; clone_size: NA; j_call: TRBJ2-3; cdr3_aa: CASTLTGTDTQYF; cdr3_nt: TGTGCCAGCACCCTCACGGGGACAGATACGCAGTATTTT